These 29 T cell receptor beta chains came from one sample sequenced in a study of cytomegalovirus exposure and HLA in healthy donors. The study ran its PCR with 60 Vbeta and 13 Jbeta primers. Produced via immunoSEQ multiplex PCR; TCRdb's table is partial and in-frame only. Of approximately 210,000 clones in the sample, 65% to 80% are singletons; the top ten hold 0.95% to 1.4%. The sequenced material came from PBMCs. These receptor sequences come from a woman aged 40 to 50 in good health and CMV-seronegative.

The rearrangement uses TRBV21-1 and TRBJ2-7; TRBD1, the table's D call, lacks a check against the DNA. TRBV21-1 is a pseudogene locus. This CDR3 contains 18 residues. DNA for the CDR3: TGTGCCAGCAGCCCCCGGGACAGGGGCCTAACCACGTCCTACGAGCAGTACTTC. This encodes CASSPRDRGLTTSYEQYF.

The chain joins TRBV9 to TRBJ2-1, with D possibly being TRBD2 (5 bases). Trimming removed 4 bases at V and 6 bases at J, with 17 bases between. The CDR3 extends over 15 amino acids. The germline V gene has CDR1 SGDLS and CDR2 YYNGEE. The CDR3 nucleotides are TGTGCCAGCAGCCCGCAACTAGGATATGGCAATGAGCAGTTCTTC. It translates to CASSPQLGYGNEQFF.

CDR3 in amino acids: CASSPVRNEQYF. The CDR3 coding sequence is TGTGCCAGCAGCCCAGTTCGCAACGAGCAGTACTTC. The rearrangement uses TRBV11-2 and TRBJ2-7; D is unclear. This CDR3 spans 12 amino acids. Deletions cut 5 bases from V and 5 bases from J, with 10 bases between. CDR1 and CDR2 (germline): SGHAT, FQNNGV.

The chain joins TRBV7-8 to TRBJ1-6; the D is unclear. CDR1 SGHVS and CDR2 FQNEAQ come from the germline V gene. Between the trimmed V and J ends, which lost 3 bases and 10 bases, there was a span of 4 bases. The CDR3 spans 11 residues. The CDR3 loop reads CASSFGSPLHF. Here the CDR3 DNA reads TGTGCCAGCAGCTTCGGGTCACCCCTCCACTTT.

This clone appeared a few times. Other DNA sequences of this sample code for an identical CDR3. The rearrangement uses TRBV7-8 and TRBJ1-1; 11 bases are shared with TRBD1. V lost 1 base, J lost 5 bases, and 3 bases stayed unmatched. Per the germline V gene, CDR1 is SGHVS and CDR2 is FQNEAQ. The CDR3 contains 15 residues. Here the CDR3 reads CASSLGGQGETEAFF. CDR3 nucleotide sequence: TGTGCCAGCAGCTTAGGGGGACAGGGGGAAACTGAAGCTTTCTTT.

The genes are TRBV7-6 and TRBJ1-2; TRBD1 agrees at 8 bases. Trimming took 5 bases from V and 9 from J; bases not matched to a gene: 5. CDR1 is SGHVS, CDR2 FNYEAQ, per germline. There are 12 residues in the CDR3. CDR3 in amino acids: CASSTRTGSYTF. Written as DNA, the CDR3 is TGTGCCAGCAGCACAAGGACAGGGAGCTACACCTTC. The full variable domain, in which reference TRBV7-6 and TRBJ1-2 provide the parts outside the CDR3, is GAGVSQSPRYKVTKRGQDVALRCDPISGHVSLYWYRQALGQGPEFLTYFNYEAQQDKSGLPNDRFSAERPEGSISTLTIQRTEQRDSAMYRCASSTRTGSYTFGSGTRLTVV.

This clone turned up a few times. The chain joins TRBV30 to TRBJ1-1; D uncertain. V was trimmed by 3 bases and J by 6 bases, leaving 8 bases between them. Germline loops: CDR1 GTSNPN, CDR2 SVGIG (reference sequence). The CDR3 runs to 11 residues. This CDR3 reads CAWRRLAEAFF. The CDR3, as DNA: TGTGCCTGGAGAAGGCTAGCTGAAGCTTTCTTT.

The chain carries TRBV7-8 and TRBJ2-7, with a possible D match to TRBD2 (5 bases). Germline CDR1 SGHVS, CDR2 FQNEAQ. The CDR3 is made up of 12 amino acids. Between the trimmed V and J ends, which lost 9 bases and 7 bases, there was a span of 16 bases. CDR3 nucleotide sequence: TGTGCCAGTTCGACACCTCCGGGGGAGCAGTACTTC. This gives the protein CASSTPPGEQYF.

The chain is built from TRBV30 and TRBJ2-1; no clear D. Germline V CDR1 and CDR2: GTSNPN, SVGIG (reference sequence). The V end was cut by 4 bases, the J end by 1 base, with 5 bases between. The CDR3 contains 12 residues. As DNA, the CDR3 is TGTGCCTGGACAGGTTCCTACAATGAGCAGTTCTTC. Translated: CAWTGSYNEQFF.

This clone was detected only a few times. The chain couples TRBV27 to TRBJ1-4; TRBD1 matches at 10 bases. The CDR3 is 18 residues long. The V segment lost 6 bases and the J segment 0 bases; nucleotides outside the gene matches: 10. Germline V lookup: CDR1 MNHEY, CDR2 SMNVEV (reference sequence). For the CDR3, the DNA is TGTGCCAGCAGGAAAGGGACAGGGGATTCCTCAACTAATGAAAAACTGTTTTTT. It codes for CASRKGTGDSSTNEKLFF.

The CDR3 DNA reads as TGCGCCAGCAGTCCAAGTCACGGGAGTAGCCCAGATACGCAGTATTTT. This translates into CASSPSHGSSPDTQYF. The chain has TRBV4-1 and TRBJ2-3; TRBD2 is a possible D gene (6 bases). Germline CDR1 reads MGHRA; CDR2 reads YSYEKL. Trimming left V 6 bases short and J 4 bases short, with 20 bases between. This CDR3 comprises 16 residues.

The chain combines TRBV29-1 with TRBJ2-2; 9 bases fit TRBD1. V dropped 6 bases and J dropped 1; count of bases not matched to a gene: 12. CDR1 is SQVTM and CDR2 is ANQGSEA in the germline V gene. The CDR3 runs to 17 residues. The CDR3 region has the DNA TGCAGCGTCGGAGACAGGGGGAGAATAAGGAACACCGGGGAGCTGTTTTTT. Translating gives CSVGDRGRIRNTGELFF.

This CDR3 is CASSGHSEQFF. The CDR3 nucleotides are TGTGCCAGCAGTGGACACAGTGAGCAGTTCTTC. V usage is TRBV2 and J usage is TRBJ2-1, with D unclear. There are 11 residues in the CDR3. Between the trimmed V and J ends, which lost 4 bases and 9 bases, there was a span of 7 bases. Germline V gene lookup returns CDR1 SNHLY and CDR2 FYNNEI.

The chain employs TRBV29-1 and TRBJ2-2, with D perhaps matching TRBD2 (5 bases). The CDR3 runs 15 residues. V shed 0 bases and J shed 3 bases, with 11 bases lying between them. In germline, CDR1 is SQVTM, CDR2 ANQGSEA. The CDR3: CSVEDIAGDTGELFF. CDR3 nucleotide sequence: TGCAGCGTTGAAGATATTGCCGGGGACACCGGGGAGCTGTTTTTT.

The V call is TRBV5-1, the J call TRBJ2-3, with 13 bases lining up with TRBD2. The germline V gene encodes CDR1 SGHRS and CDR2 YFSETQ. This CDR3 contains 17 residues. V lost 5 bases to trimming and J lost 4 bases; unmatched junction nucleotides: 10. The CDR3 region has the DNA TGCGCCAGCAGTTTTACTAGGGGACTAGCGGGATCAGATACGCAGTATTTT. Protein sequence: CASSFTRGLAGSDTQYF.

V gene TRBV4-2 combines with J gene TRBJ1-2, with TRBD1 identical over 9 bases. Germline V gives CDR1 LGHNA, CDR2 YNFKEQ. The ends lost 2 bases at V and 2 bases at J; junction bases unmatched: 6. This CDR3 spans 16 amino acids. The DNA of the CDR3 is TGTGCCAGCAGCCAACGGGGGGGACAGGGAAACTATGGCTACACCTTC. This codes for CASSQRGGQGNYGYTF.

V and J are TRBV19 and TRBJ1-3; possible D gene TRBD1, 5 bases. Germline V gene data show CDR1 as LNHDA and CDR2 as SQIVND (reference sequence). This CDR3 contains 13 residues. Trimming took 4 bases from V and 2 from J, leaving 6 bases between them. This chain's CDR3 is CASSTGTGNTIYF. Written as DNA, the CDR3 is TGTGCCAGTAGTACAGGGACTGGAAACACCATATATTTT.

The chain carries TRBV7-6 and TRBJ2-1; 10 nucleotides agree with TRBD1. CDR1 SGHVS and CDR2 FNYEAQ come from the germline V gene. The CDR3 contains 13 residues. With V trimmed by 8 bases and J by 9 bases, 7 bases remained unmatched. CDR3 amino acids: CASAGTGEGEQFF. For the CDR3, the DNA is TGTGCCAGCGCGGGGACAGGGGAGGGTGAGCAGTTCTTC.

This clone appeared many times. The chain links TRBV12-5 to TRBJ2-2; D is unclear. Between the trimmed V and J ends, which lost 1 base and 7 bases, there was a span of 7 bases. Germline values: CDR1 LGHNT, CDR2 FRNRAP. CDR3 size: 13 residues. DNA of the CDR3: TGTGCTAGTGGTTTGGGAGCAAACGGGGAGCTGTTTTTT. This codes for CASGLGANGELFF.

V is TRBV5-4 and J is TRBJ2-7; 9 positions match TRBD1. Trimming cost V 5 bases and J 0 bases; bases outside gene matches: 6. CDR3 size: 15 residues. The V gene's germline CDR1 is SGHNT and CDR2 YYREEE (reference sequence). The CDR3 DNA reads TGTGCCAGCAGTACCGGGACAGGGAGCTCCTACGAGCAGTACTTC. Its translation: CASSTGTGSSYEQYF.

In its sample, this clone was seen once. The chain carries TRBV9 and TRBJ2-1; 7 nucleotides agree with TRBD1. Per the germline V gene, CDR1 is SGDLS and CDR2 is YYNGEE. The CDR3 length is 14 residues. The V and J ends lost 0 bases and 9 bases, in that order; junction bases with no gene match: 6. The CDR3 loop reads CASSVATRQGEQFF. The CDR3 DNA sequence: TGTGCCAGCAGCGTAGCTACTCGACAGGGTGAGCAGTTCTTC.

J is TRBJ2-7 and V is TRBV7-8; D not resolved. The germline V gene has CDR1 SGHVS and CDR2 FQNEAQ. V was pared by 2 bases and J by 6 bases, with 14 bases between. CDR3 length: 14 residues. This CDR3 is CASSLFWASGEQYF. The CDR3 DNA sequence: TGTGCCAGCAGCTTATTCTGGGCGTCCGGCGAGCAGTACTTC. The full variable domain, completed using reference TRBV7-8 and TRBJ2-7, is GAGVSQSPRYKVAKRGQDVALRCDPISGHVSLFWYQQALGQGPEFLTYFQNEAQLDKSGLPSDRFFAERPEGSVSTLKIQRTQQEDSAVYLCASSLFWASGEQYFGPGTRLTVT.

This clone was seen a single time. The genes are TRBV7-9 and TRBJ2-7; 13 nucleotides align to TRBD2. This CDR3 is 14 amino acids long. Trimming at V came to 1 base and at J to 7 bases, leaving 1 base not matched to a gene. The germline V gene has CDR1 SEHNR and CDR2 FQNEAQ (reference sequence). CDR3 in amino acids: CASSLGGLAGEQYV. The CDR3 DNA reads TGTGCCAGCAGCTTAGGGGGACTAGCGGGAGAGCAGTACGTC.

A few counts support this clone. This chain links TRBV5-4 with TRBJ1-1; D may be TRBD1 (6 bases). The CDR3 sequence is 13 residues long. Germline-derived CDR1 and CDR2 are SGHNT and YYREEE (reference sequence). The V end lost 0 bases, the J end lost 10 bases, and 13 bases lay between the germline ends. CDR3 coding DNA: TGTGCCAGCAGCTTGGTACAGGGAAATGTAGCTTTCTTT. Translated, it gives CASSLVQGNVAFF.

J is TRBJ2-3 and V is TRBV7-3; 10 bases align to TRBD2. The CDR3 has 14 residues. Per germline, CDR1 SGHTA and CDR2 FQGTGA. Trimming at V came to 2 bases and at J to 4 bases, leaving 0 bases not matched to a gene. DNA of the CDR3: TGTGCCAGCAGCTTACTAGCGGGAGCAGATACGCAGTATTTT. Protein sequence: CASSLLAGADTQYF.

This chain links TRBV25-1 with TRBJ2-7, with D maybe TRBD2 (6 bases). Germline V gene data show CDR1 as MGHDK and CDR2 as SYGVNS. The CDR3 sequence is 11 residues long. In DNA form, the CDR3 reads TGTGCCAGCAGTGGAACGACTAGATCCGTCGTC. It yields the protein CASSGTTRSVV.

The rearrangement joins TRBV7-3 to TRBJ1-1, with D tentatively TRBD1 (5 bases). Deletions cut 6 bases from V and 7 bases from J, with 18 bases between. Germline V gene lookup returns CDR1 SGHTA and CDR2 FQGTGA. The CDR3 spans 14 residues. CDR3 nucleotides: TGTGCCAGCAGTTCCAAGGGGCCGCTAGGTGAAGCTTTCTTT. Translating gives CASSSKGPLGEAFF.

This clone appeared a few times. The chain employs TRBV7-8 and TRBJ1-3, with D possibly TRBD1 on 5 matching bases. The V end lost 2 bases, the J end lost 0 bases, and 11 bases lay between the germline ends. Germline V gene data show CDR1 as SGHVS and CDR2 as FQNEAQ. This CDR3 spans 16 amino acids. The CDR3 bases are TGTGCCAGCAGCTTAAACAGGATAGTCTCTGGAAACACCATATATTTT. This gives the protein CASSLNRIVSGNTIYF.

This clone is a singleton in its sample. CDR3 region: CASSIYLVSGGYTF. The CDR3 DNA sequence: TGTGCCAGTAGTATCTACTTGGTTTCGGGTGGCTACACCTTC. The chain links TRBV19 to TRBJ1-2; D is undetermined. V lost 3 bases and J 7 bases, leaving 15 bases between the germline ends. There are 14 residues in the CDR3. The germline V gene encodes CDR1 LNHDA and CDR2 SQIVND (reference sequence).